The sequence of this TCR beta chain was determined in a study of cytomegalovirus exposure and HLA in healthy donors. In the study overall: A previous analysis identified 95 million to 120 million unique TCR beta sequences derived from around 200 million T cells.

V dropped 6 bases and J dropped 7 bases, with 12 bases sitting between them. The CDR3 sequence is 12 residues long. In germline, CDR1 is ENHRY, CDR2 SYGVKD. This PCR relied on a set of 60 Vbeta primers and 13 Jbeta primers. The table came from immunoSEQ multiplex PCR; TCRdb's copy has only in-frame clones and leaves some out. The sample lists about 130,000 clones; approximately 79% were seen once. The specimen was PBMCs. The receptor's source is a man aged 25-45 years in good health and CMV-seronegative. The chain recombines TRBV10-3 with TRBJ1-1; D unclear. The CDR3 sequence: CAISADGNEAFF. CDR3 sequence (DNA): TGTGCCATCAGCGCGGACGGGAATGAAGCTTTCTTT.